This TCR beta chain was obtained from a study of early T cells in non-severe SARS-CoV-2 infection listed by TCRdb under 2021. In the study overall: TCR sequencing used bulk RNA from unsorted whole blood, so alpha and beta chains could not be paired.

Study-level results and caveats: VDJdb matching was skewed toward anti-spike CD8 responses, so virus-specific expansions were likely underestimated and private and CD4 specificities were missed.

There are 16 amino acids in the CDR3, from cysteine to phenylalanine inclusive. The kept DNA is CDR3 alone, 48 bases in frame from the first base. V is pared back by 6 bases and J by 2 bases, with 19 bases lying between the germline termini. Receptors were amplified or captured by 5' RACE. TCRdb lists the instrument as NextSeq 500. In the TCR library protocol, unique molecular identifiers were attached to individual cDNA molecules to correct for PCR bias and sequencing error. TCR alpha and beta chains were both sequenced, and the abundances of alpha and beta sequences in each sample were closely correlated with each other. Per the source publication's procedure: Decombinator V4 was used to annotate the V gene, J gene and CDR3 of the TCR sequences. TCRs were defined as expanded if a significant change between any two time points was detected under a Poisson model with p below 0.0001. TCR abundances were normalised to the total number of TCRs sequenced in each sample and reported as counts per million. TRAV1-2 paired with TRAJ12, TRAJ20 or TRAJ33 defined MAIT TCRs, while TRAV10 paired with TRAJ18 defined iNKT TCRs. VDJdb, accessed 1 November 2021, was searched for CMV, EBV and SARS-CoV-2 annotated TCRs, excluding TCRs annotated for multiple antigens. The raw public data were reprocessed by TCRdb itself: fastp quality trimming at Q25, MiXCR clonotype calling, in-frame beta chains only. Each record represents a unique CDR3 protein, reported with the most common genes and DNA among its rows. None of the V and J calls come from the authors' own analysis; TCRdb made them. The sample table shows under 85,000 distinct CDR3 sequences, and approximately 13% are seen once. The ten largest clones add up to about 5% of the sample.

The study was a case-control design nested within a healthcare worker cohort in London, UK, with weekly nasopharyngeal swab PCR tests and blood sampling. Healthcare workers were enrolled in the week of the UK lockdown, from 23 to 31 March 2020, and were followed every week for up to about 16 weeks. On this clonotype itself: It has no known antigen specificity. No much larger clone is present one base from it, and per-base qualities are unavailable.

Recombination joined TRBV12-3 or TRBV12-4 with TRBJ2-5; the D call is tentative, TRBD1 or TRBD2, as each matches 5 bases. The sequence was collected from an adult who was a healthcare worker with PCR-confirmed SARS-CoV-2 infection or an uninfected control (not recorded which). Input material: whole blood. At the DNA level, the sequence is TGTGCCAGCAGCTGGGTCCCCGGGACGGGACAAGAGACCCAGTACTTC. Its translation is CASSWVPGTGQETQYF.